Each of the 3 T cell receptor beta chains below was sequenced from the same sample in a study of blood T cell repertoires in COVID-19. Generated by immunoSEQ multiplex PCR, the TCRdb table keeps only in-frame clones and is missing some. This table has approximately 150,000 clones, about 85% appearing once. Sequencing was performed on peripheral blood. These receptors were collected from a human donor in a cohort sampled during active COVID-19.

The rearrangement uses TRBV6-2 or TRBV6-3 and TRBJ1-2; D gene uncertain. From germline, CDR1 is MNHEY and CDR2 SVGEGT. CDR3 length: 12 residues. The V and J ends lost 5 bases and 3 bases respectively, with 7 bases between them. The CDR3 sequence: CASSRDYYGYTF. For the CDR3, the DNA is TGTGCCAGCAGTCGAGACTACTATGGCTACACCTTC.

The chain joins TRBV10-3 to TRBJ2-7; 8 bases agree with TRBD1. With V trimmed by 0 bases and J by 7 bases, 11 bases remained unmatched. Germline V gives CDR1 ENHRY, CDR2 SYGVKD. The CDR3 has 16 amino acids. The CDR3 coding sequence is TGTGCCATCAGTGAGTCCGGGACAGGAGGGGCGAAAGAGCAGTACTTC. Amino acid sequence: CAISESGTGGAKEQYF.

The rearrangement uses TRBV19 and TRBJ1-1, with 8 bases that match TRBD1. The CDR3 is 17 amino acids. V dropped 2 bases and J dropped 4; count of bases not matched to a gene: 12. The V gene's germline CDR1 is LNHDA and CDR2 SQIVND (reference sequence). The DNA for the CDR3 is TGTGCCAGTAGTATATTGCCGGCAGGGGGCCAGGGCACTGAAGCTTTCTTT. Translated: CASSILPAGGQGTEAFF.